The present entry profiles one T cell receptor (beta chain) with its context. What this receptor recognizes is not known. Per-nucleotide qualities are absent, and no much larger clonotype sits a single base away. Using 3' ligation of a UMI-containing oligonucleotide to TCR cDNA, the study laid out a robust and sensitive protocol to amplify, sequence and analyze TCRs. For whole blood analysis, about 2.5 ml of peripheral blood was collected from healthy adult volunteers into Tempus tubes, and RNA was extracted following the manufacturer's instructions. Total RNA was treated with RQ1 DNase, without cell sorting, prior to reverse transcription, with an input of about 1 to 1,100 ng being targeted. Skin biopsy and whole blood libraries were made to test pipeline robustness in samples where T cells form a minority population. This specimen belongs to a study of naive and memory T cell subsets (dated by TCRdb to 2015 to 2018). In terms of the full investigation: The figure summarizing the skin biopsy and whole blood samples listed 10 or so blood donors, 7 tuberculin skin test biopsies and 3 saline control biopsies. PCR2 was typically performed as a SYBR Green qPCR that was stopped at a set threshold, although end-point PCR (about 6 cycles) could be used instead for low-input samples.

Libraries were built with 5' RACE. The ligated cDNA was amplified in four rounds of PCR with nested alpha and beta constant region primers together with the SP2 primer. For the blood and skin samples, reverse transcription of TCR RNA was done with SuperScript IV along with alpha and beta constant region primers. An oligonucleotide carrying the Illumina SP2 primer and a UMI was ligated to the 3' end of the cDNA by means of T4 RNA ligase 1. To prevent hairpin formation, the 12-nucleotide UMI was made up of two random hexamers with an eight-base spacer between them. From the second PCR onward, the TCR alpha and beta chain libraries were handled separately, and dual indexing was used for multiplexing. After pooling, the indexed libraries were analyzed by capillary electrophoresis and sequenced on either an Illumina MiSeq or NextSeq. PhiX DNA at about 5-7% was added to the libraries to raise base diversity and improve cluster recognition. Turning to the authors' computational methods: Demultiplexor took UMIs from read 2, joined the UMIs to the TCR sequence from read 1, and separated reads according to sample indices. Decombinator identified V and J genes and V-J junctions and gave each TCR a five-part identifier that included V and J deletions. Collapsinator used UMIs to correct sequencing errors and PCR amplification heterogeneity, yielding UMI-based abundance per TCR. Identifiers were converted to nucleotide sequence by CDR3Translator and translated to amino acids, and CDR3 regions were extracted on the basis of terminal motifs. Error-corrected alpha and beta TCR counts from blood and skin were compared after normalization to input RNA amount. TCRdb reprocessed the public reads (quality trimming at Q25 with fastp, clone calling with MiXCR) and kept in-frame beta chains. All rows with the same CDR3 protein become a single entry with the most common DNA and genes. The V and J calls were determined by TCRdb, not by the authors. Present in this sample are 30,000 to 40,000 distinct CDR3 sequences, around 15% of which were seen just once. The ten largest clonotypes hold 2.6% of the sample.

Results and caveats for the whole study, not just this receptor: The RNA-based method was acknowledged as potentially sensitive to TCR transcript changes with T cell activation and differentiation.

The TCR comes from a female donor in good health.

The DNA sequence reads TGTGCCAGCAGCGTGGACCTAGCGGGGGGTCTGTCCGGGGAGCTGTTTTTT. Its coded protein is CASSVDLAGGLSGELFF. In this chain, TRBV9 is recombined with TRBJ2-2, and TRBD2 aligns with 11 junction nucleotides. From V the trimming removes 2 bases and from J it removes 6 bases, while the gene matches leave 9 bases of the junction unaccounted for. Spanning cysteine to phenylalanine, the CDR3 consists of 17 amino acids. This entry keeps only the CDR3 DNA: 51 bases, framed from base 1. Per the germline V gene, SGDLS is the CDR1 and YYNGEE is the CDR2.